This T cell receptor beta chain derives from a study of response to subunit inactivated influenza vaccine (dated by TCRdb to 2016 to 2019). Describing the broader study: The study used deep quantitative T cell receptor repertoire profiling to track responses to a trivalent subunit inactivated influenza vaccine. Summary of the overall study and its limitations: The authors proposed that each seasonal influenza vaccination may bring in only a limited number of new T cells.

Of note for this clonotype: Its antigen target is currently unknown. No much larger clone exists at a distance of one base, and base qualities are not known.

Libraries were prepared through RT-PCR. Reads for this sample came from an Illumina HiSeq 2500. The public reads were reanalyzed by TCRdb: fastp trimming at Q25, MiXCR alignment, in-frame beta chains only. Every entry covers one CDR3 protein and lists the most common genes and DNA from its rows. The sample includes hundreds of thousands of distinct CDR3 sequences, with 10% to 15% observed a single time. The top ten clones comprise about an eighth of the sample. V lost 7 bases and J lost 6 bases; the stretch between them is 17 bases long. Via the germline V gene, CDR1 is SGDLS and CDR2 YYNGEE. The cysteine opens and the phenylalanine closes a CDR3 of 15 amino acids. This entry keeps only the CDR3 DNA: 45 bases, framed from base 1. This specimen's time point label, interpreted: 45 days after influenza vaccine administration.

The rearrangement joined TRBV9 to TRBJ1-6; TRBD1 is possibly the D segment (5 matching bases). The sequence was collected from a man over 45 who received an inactivated influenza vaccine. Donor details come from another sample of the same person, matched by shared clones. The sample was PBMCs from blood, taken roughly 46 days after vaccination. This receptor carries the CDR3 CASGRESGPNSPLHF. The bases read TGTGCCAGCGGCCGGGAATCAGGGCCTAATTCACCCCTCCACTTT.